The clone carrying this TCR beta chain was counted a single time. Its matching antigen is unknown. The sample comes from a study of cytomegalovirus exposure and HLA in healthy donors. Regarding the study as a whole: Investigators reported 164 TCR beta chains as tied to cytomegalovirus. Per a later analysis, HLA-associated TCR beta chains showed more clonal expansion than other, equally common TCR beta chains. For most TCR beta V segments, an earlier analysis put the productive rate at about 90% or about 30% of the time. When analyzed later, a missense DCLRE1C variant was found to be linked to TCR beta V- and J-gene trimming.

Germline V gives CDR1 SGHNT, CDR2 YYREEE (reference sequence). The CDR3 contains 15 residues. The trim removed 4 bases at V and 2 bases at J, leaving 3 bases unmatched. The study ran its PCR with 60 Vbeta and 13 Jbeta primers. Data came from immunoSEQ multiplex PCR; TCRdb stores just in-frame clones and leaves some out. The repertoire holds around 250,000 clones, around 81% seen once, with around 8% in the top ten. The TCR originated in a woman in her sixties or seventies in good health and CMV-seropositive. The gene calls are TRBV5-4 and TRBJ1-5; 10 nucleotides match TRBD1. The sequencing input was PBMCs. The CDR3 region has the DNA TGTGCCAGCAGCGCCGGGACAGGGGGCAATCAGCCCCAGCATTTT. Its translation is CASSAGTGGNQPQHF. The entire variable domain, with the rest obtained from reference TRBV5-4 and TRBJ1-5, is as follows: ETGVTQSPTHLIKTRGQQVTLRCSSQSGHNTVSWYQQALGQGPQFIFQYYREEENGRGNFPPRFSGLQFPNYSSELNVNALELDDSALYLCASSAGTGGNQPQHFGDGTRLSIL.